Shown below are 3 T cell receptor beta chains from a single sample sequenced in a study of memory CD4+ T cells and cytomegalovirus serostatus. The protocol was immunoSEQ multiplex PCR, while the TCRdb copy is restricted to in-frame clones and leaves out a portion. The table includes about 45,000 clones, roughly three quarters detected once. The sort gate was single viable CD3+CD4+CD8-CD45RO+ cells for memory CD4+ T cells. The sequenced sample consisted of memory CD4+ T cells from blood. The receptor source for this set is an adult in good health and CMV-seronegative.

The gene calls are TRBV7-8 and TRBJ2-2; 13 bases are a match to TRBD2. Germline values: CDR1 SGHVS, CDR2 FQNEAQ. Germline trimming cut 2 bases from V and 0 bases from J; bases unmatched to any gene: 6. CDR3 size: 19 residues. The CDR3 reads CASSLPSTSGGTNTGELFF. CDR3 in DNA: TGTGCCAGCAGCTTACCATCGACTAGCGGGGGGACGAACACCGGGGAGCTGTTTTTT.

As DNA, the CDR3 is TGTGCCAGCTCCCCGGCGGGGGGACACGAGCAGTACTTC. This codes for CASSPAGGHEQYF. The chain is built from TRBV18 and TRBJ2-7, with 8 bases aligning to TRBD2. CDR1 is KGHSH and CDR2 is LQKENI in the germline V gene. J gave up 5 bases and V 6 bases, and 6 bases lay outside the gene matches. The CDR3 consists of 13 residues. Combining the CDR3 with reference TRBV18 and TRBJ2-7 gives the whole variable domain NAGVMQNPRHLVRRRGQEARLRCSPMKGHSHVYWYRQLPEEGLKFMVYLQKENIIDESGMPKERFSAEFPKEGPSILRIQQVVRGDSAAYFCASSPAGGHEQYFGPGTRLTVT.

J is TRBJ1-5 and V is TRBV27; D is uncertain. V was trimmed by 0 bases and J by 2 bases, leaving 11 bases between them. CDR3 length: 16 amino acids. Germline V gene data show CDR1 as MNHEY and CDR2 as SMNVEV (reference sequence). The chain's CDR3 is CASSLSGTAGNQPQHF. DNA for the CDR3: TGTGCCAGCAGTTTATCGGGCACGGCCGGCAATCAGCCCCAGCATTTT.